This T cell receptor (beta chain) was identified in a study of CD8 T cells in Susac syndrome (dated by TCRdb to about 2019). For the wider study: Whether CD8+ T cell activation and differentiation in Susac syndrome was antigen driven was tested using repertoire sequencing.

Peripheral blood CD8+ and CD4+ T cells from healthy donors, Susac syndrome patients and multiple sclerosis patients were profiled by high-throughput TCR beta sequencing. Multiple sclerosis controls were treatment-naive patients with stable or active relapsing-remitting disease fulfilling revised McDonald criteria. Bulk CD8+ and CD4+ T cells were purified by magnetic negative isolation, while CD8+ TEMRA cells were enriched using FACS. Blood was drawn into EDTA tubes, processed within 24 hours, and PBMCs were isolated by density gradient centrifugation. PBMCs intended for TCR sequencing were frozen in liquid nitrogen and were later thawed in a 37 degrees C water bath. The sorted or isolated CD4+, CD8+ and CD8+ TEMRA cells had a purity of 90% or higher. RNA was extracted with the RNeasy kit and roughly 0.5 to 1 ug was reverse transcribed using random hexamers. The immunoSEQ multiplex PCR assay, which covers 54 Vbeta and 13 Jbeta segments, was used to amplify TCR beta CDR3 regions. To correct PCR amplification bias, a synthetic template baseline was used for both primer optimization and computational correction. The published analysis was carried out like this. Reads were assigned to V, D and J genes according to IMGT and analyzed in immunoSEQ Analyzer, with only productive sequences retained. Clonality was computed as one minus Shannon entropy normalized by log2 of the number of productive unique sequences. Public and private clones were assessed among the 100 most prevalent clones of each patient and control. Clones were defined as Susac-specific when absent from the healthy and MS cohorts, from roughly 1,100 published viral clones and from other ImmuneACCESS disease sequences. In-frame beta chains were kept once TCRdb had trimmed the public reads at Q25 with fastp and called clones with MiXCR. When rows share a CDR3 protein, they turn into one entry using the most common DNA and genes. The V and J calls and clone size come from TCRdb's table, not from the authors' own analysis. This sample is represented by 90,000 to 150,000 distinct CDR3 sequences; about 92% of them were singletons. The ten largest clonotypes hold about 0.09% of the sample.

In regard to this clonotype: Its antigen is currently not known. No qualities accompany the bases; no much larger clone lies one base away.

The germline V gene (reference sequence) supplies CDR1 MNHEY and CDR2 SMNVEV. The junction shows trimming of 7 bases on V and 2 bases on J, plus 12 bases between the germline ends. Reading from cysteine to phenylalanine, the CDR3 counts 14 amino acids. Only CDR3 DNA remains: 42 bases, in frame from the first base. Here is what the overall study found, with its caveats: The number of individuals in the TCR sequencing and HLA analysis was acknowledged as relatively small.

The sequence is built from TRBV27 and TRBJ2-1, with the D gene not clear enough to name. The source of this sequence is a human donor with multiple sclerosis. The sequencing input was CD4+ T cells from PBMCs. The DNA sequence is TGTGCCAGCACCCTTCGGGCCCCCTACAATGAGCAGTTCTTC. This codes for CASTLRAPYNEQFF.